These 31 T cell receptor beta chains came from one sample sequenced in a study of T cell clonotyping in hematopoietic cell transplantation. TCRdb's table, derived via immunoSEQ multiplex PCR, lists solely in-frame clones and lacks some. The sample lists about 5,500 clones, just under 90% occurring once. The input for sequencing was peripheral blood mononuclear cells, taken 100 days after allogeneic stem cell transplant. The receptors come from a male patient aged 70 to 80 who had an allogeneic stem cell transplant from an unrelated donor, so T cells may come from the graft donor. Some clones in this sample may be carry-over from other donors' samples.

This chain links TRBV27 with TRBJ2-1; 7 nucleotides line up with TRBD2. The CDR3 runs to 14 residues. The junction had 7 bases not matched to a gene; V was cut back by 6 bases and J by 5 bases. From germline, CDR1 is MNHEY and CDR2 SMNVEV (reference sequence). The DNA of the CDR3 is TGTGCCAGCAGGGGACTAAGGGATCACAATGAGCAGTTCTTC. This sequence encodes CASRGLRDHNEQFF.

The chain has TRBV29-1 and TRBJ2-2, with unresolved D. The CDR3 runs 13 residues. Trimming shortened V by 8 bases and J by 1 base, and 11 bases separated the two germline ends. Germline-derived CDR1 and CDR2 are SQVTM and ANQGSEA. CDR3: CSTSLRNTGELFF. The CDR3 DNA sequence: TGCAGCACCTCATTACGGAACACCGGGGAGCTGTTTTTT.

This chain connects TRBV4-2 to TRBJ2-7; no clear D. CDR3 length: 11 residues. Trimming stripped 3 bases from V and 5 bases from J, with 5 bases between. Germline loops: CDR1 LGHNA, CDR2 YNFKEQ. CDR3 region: CASSHLDEQYF. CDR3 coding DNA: TGTGCCAGCAGCCATCTCGACGAGCAGTACTTC.

In DNA, the CDR3 is TGTGCCAGCAGAGTAGGGGGGCGATGGGGCTACACCTTC. It encodes CASRVGGRWGYTF. The chain has TRBV7-2 and TRBJ1-2; tentative D call: TRBD1 (6 bases). V was pared by 6 bases and J by 8 bases, with 16 bases between. From germline, CDR1 is SGHTA and CDR2 FQGNSA. This CDR3 is 13 amino acids long.

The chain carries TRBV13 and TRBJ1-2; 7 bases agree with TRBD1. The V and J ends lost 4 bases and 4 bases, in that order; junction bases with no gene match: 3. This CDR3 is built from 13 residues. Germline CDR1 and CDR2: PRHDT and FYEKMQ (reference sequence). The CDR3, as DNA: TGTGCCAGCAGCTCGACAGGGAGCTATGGCTACACCTTC. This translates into CASSSTGSYGYTF.

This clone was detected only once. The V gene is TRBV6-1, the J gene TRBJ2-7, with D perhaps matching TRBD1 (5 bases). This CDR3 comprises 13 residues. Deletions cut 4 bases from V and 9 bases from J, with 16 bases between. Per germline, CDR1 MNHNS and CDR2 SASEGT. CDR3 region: CASSVGAPDRQYF. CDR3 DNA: TGTGCCAGCAGTGTTGGTGCTCCCGACAGGCAGTACTTC.

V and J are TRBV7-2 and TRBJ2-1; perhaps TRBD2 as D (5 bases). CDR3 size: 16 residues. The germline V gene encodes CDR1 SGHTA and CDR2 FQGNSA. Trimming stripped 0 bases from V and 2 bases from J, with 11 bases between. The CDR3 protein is CASSLASGVPYNEQFF. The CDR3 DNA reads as TGTGCCAGCAGCTTAGCCTCCGGGGTGCCCTACAATGAGCAGTTCTTC.

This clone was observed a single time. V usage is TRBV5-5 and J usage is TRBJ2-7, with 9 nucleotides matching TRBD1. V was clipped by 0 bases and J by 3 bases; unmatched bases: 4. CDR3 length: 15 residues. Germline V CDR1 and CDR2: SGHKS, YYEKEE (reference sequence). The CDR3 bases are TGTGCCAGCAGCTTGGCCACAGGGGGCAACTACGAGCAGTACTTC. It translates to CASSLATGGNYEQYF.

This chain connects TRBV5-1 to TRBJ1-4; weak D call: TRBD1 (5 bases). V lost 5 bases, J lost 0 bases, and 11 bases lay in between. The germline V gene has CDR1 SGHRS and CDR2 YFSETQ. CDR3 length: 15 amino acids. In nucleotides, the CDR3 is TGCGCCAGCAGTACCGGGGGGGCAACTAATGAAAAACTGTTTTTT. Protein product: CASSTGGATNEKLFF.

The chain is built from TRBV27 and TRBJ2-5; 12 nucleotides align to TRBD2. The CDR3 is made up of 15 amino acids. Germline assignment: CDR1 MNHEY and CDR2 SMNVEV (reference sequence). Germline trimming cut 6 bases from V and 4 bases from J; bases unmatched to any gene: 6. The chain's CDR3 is CASSYRLAGAETQYF. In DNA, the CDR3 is TGTGCCAGCAGCTATAGACTAGCGGGAGCAGAGACCCAGTACTTC.

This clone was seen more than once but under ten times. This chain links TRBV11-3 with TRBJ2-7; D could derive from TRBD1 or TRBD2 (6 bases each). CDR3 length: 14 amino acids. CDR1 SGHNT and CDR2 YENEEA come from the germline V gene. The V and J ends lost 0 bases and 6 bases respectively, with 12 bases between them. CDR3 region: CASSLDWGAGEQYF. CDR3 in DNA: TGTGCCAGCAGCTTAGATTGGGGGGCAGGCGAGCAGTACTTC.

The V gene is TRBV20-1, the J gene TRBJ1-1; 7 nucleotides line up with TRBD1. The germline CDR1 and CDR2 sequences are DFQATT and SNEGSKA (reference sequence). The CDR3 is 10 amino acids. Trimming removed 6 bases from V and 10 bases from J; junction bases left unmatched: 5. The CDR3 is CSAKTGTAFF. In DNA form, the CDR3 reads TGCAGTGCCAAGACAGGGACAGCTTTCTTT.

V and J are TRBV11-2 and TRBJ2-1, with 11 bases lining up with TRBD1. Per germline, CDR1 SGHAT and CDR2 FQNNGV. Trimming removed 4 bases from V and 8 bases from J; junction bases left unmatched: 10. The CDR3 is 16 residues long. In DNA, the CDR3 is TGTGCCAGCAGCTCAGACCCTGGACAGGGGGCAGATGAGCAGTTCTTC. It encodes CASSSDPGQGADEQFF.

The CDR3: CAISESDRPSTEAFF. The CDR3 DNA follows: TGTGCCATCAGTGAGTCGGACCGCCCCAGCACTGAAGCTTTCTTT. The chain is built from TRBV10-3 and TRBJ1-1; D is undetermined. CDR3 length equals 15 residues. Trimming stripped 0 bases from V and 4 bases from J, with 12 bases between. CDR1 and CDR2 (germline): ENHRY, SYGVKD.

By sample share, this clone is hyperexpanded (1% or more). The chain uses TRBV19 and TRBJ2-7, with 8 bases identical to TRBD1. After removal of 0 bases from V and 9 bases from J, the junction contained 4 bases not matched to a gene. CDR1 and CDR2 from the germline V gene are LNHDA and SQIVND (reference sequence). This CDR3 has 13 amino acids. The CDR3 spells CASSIDFQGAQYF. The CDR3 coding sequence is TGTGCCAGTAGTATAGATTTCCAGGGGGCGCAGTACTTC.

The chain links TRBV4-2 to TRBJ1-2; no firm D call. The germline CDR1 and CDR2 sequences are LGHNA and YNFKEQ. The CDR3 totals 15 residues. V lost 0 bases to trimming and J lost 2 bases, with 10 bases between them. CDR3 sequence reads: CASSQDINSNYGYTF. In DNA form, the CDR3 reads TGTGCCAGCAGCCAAGATATAAACTCCAACTATGGCTACACCTTC.

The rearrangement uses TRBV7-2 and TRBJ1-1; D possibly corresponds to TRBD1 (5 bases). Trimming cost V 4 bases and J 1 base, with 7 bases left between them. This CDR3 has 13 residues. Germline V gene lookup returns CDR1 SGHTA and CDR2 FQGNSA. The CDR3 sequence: CASSSGPNTEAFF. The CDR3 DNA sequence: TGTGCCAGCAGCTCGGGACCGAACACTGAAGCTTTCTTT.

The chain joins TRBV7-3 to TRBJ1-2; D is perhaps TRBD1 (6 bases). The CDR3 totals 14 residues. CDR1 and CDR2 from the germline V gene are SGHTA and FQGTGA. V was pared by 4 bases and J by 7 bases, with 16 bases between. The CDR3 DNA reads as TGTGCCAGCAGCTCCACCGGGGGGGCCAGTGGCTACACCTTC. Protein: CASSSTGGASGYTF.

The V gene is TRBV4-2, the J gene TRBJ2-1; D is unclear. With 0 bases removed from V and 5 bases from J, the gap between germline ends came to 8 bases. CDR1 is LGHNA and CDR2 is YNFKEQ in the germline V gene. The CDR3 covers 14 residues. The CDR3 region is CASSQDWVDNEQFF. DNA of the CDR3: TGTGCCAGCAGCCAAGATTGGGTCGACAATGAGCAGTTCTTC.

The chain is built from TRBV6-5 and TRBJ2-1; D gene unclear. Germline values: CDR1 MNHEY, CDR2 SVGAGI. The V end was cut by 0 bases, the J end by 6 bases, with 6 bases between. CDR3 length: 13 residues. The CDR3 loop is CASSYSTSNEQFF. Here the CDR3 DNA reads TGTGCCAGCAGTTACTCGACCAGCAATGAGCAGTTCTTC.

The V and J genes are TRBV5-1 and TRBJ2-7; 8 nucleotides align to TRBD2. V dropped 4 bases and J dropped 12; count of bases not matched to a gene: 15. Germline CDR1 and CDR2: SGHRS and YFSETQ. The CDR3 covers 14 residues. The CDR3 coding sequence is TGCGCCAGCAGCGCTCCCGATGGTAGCGGGAACCCGTACTTC. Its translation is CASSAPDGSGNPYF.

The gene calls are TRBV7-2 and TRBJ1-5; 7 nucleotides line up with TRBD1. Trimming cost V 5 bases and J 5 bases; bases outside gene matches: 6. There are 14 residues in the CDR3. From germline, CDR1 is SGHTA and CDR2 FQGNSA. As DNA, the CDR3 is TGTGCCAGCAGCCCCAGGGGGGGCCATCAGCCCCAGCATTTT. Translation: CASSPRGGHQPQHF.

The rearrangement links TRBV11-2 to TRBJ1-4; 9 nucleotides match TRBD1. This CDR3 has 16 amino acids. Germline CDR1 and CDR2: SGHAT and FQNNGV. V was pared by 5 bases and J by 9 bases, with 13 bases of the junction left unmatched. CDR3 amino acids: CASSPLGTGKSQKLFF. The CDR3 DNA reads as TGTGCCAGCAGCCCTCTCGGGACAGGGAAGTCACAAAAACTGTTTTTT.

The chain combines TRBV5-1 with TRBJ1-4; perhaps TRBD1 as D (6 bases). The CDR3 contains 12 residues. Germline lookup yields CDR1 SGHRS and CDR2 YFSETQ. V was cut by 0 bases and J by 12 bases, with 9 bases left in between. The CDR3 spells CASSLGGRELFF. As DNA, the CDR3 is TGCGCCAGCAGCTTGGGGGGGCGAGAACTGTTTTTT.

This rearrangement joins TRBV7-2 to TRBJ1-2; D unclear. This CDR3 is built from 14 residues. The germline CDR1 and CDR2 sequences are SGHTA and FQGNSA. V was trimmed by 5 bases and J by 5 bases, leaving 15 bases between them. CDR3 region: CASSLTGLGYGYTF. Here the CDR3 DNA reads TGTGCCAGCAGCCTAACCGGCCTCGGATATGGCTACACCTTC.

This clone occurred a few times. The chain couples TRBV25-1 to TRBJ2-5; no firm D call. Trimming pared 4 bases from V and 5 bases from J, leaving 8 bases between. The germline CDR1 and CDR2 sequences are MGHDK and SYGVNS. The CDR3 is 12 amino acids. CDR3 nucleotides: TGTGCCAGCAGTGTGTCCGGGGAGACCCAGTACTTC. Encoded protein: CASSVSGETQYF.

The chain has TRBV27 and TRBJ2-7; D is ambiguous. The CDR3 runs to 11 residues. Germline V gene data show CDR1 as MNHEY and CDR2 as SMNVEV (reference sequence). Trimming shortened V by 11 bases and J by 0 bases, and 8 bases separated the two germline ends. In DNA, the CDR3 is TGTGCCGTCGGTTACTCCTACGAGCAGTACTTC. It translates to CAVGYSYEQYF.

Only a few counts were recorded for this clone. CDR3 sequence (DNA): TGTGCCAGCAGCTTAGTCACAGGGGCCTATGGCTACACCTTC. It codes for CASSLVTGAYGYTF. The V and J genes are TRBV11-2 and TRBJ1-2, with 7 bases lining up with TRBD1. The CDR3 has 14 amino acids. The V segment lost 1 base and the J segment 4 bases; nucleotides outside the gene matches: 3. The germline CDR1 and CDR2 sequences are SGHAT and FQNNGV. The entire variable domain, with the rest obtained from reference TRBV11-2 and TRBJ1-2, is as follows: EAGVAQSPRYKIIEKRQSVAFWCNPISGHATLYWYQQILGQGPKLLIQFQNNGVVDDSQLPKDRFSAERLKGVDSTLKIQPAKLEDSAVYLCASSLVTGAYGYTFGSGTRLTVV.

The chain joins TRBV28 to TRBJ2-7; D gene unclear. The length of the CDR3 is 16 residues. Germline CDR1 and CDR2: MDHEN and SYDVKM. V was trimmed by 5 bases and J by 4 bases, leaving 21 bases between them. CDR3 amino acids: CASSTFRIPILYEQYF. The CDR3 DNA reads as TGTGCCAGCAGTACCTTCAGAATCCCAATCCTATACGAGCAGTACTTC.

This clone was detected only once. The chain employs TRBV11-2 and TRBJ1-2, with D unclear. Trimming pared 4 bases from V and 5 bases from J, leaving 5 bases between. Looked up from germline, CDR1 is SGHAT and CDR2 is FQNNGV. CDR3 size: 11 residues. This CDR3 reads CASSSLYGYTF. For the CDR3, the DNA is TGTGCCAGCAGCTCTCTATATGGCTACACCTTC.

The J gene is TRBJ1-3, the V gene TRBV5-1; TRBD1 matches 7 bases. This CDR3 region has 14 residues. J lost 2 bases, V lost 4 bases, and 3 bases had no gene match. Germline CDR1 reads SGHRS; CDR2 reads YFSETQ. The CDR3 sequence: CASSLDRTGNTIYF. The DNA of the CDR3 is TGCGCCAGCAGCCTGGACAGGACTGGAAACACCATATATTTT.